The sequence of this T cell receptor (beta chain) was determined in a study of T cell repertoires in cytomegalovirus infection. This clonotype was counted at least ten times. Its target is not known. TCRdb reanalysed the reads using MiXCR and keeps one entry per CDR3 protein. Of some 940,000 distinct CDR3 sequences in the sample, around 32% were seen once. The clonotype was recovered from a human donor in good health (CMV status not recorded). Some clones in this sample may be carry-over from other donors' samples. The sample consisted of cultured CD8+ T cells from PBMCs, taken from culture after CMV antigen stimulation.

The CDR3 sequence is CASSTSGGPIQETQYF. CDR3 DNA sequence: TGTGCCAGCAGCACTAGCGGGGGACCCATCCAAGAGACCCAGTACTTC. The genes are TRBV7-2 and TRBJ2-5, with TRBD2 identical over 11 bases. Germline V gene lookup returns CDR1 SGHTA and CDR2 FQGNSA. V shed 5 bases, J shed 1 base, and the junction held 6 bases outside the gene matches. The CDR3 covers 16 residues. The full variable domain, rest sourced from reference TRBV7-2 and TRBJ2-5, is GAGVSQSPSNKVTEKGKDVELRCDPISGHTALYWYRQSLGQGLEFLIYFQGNSAPDKSGLPSDRFSAERTGGSVSTLTIQRTQQEDSAVYLCASSTSGGPIQETQYFGPGTRLLVL.